This T cell receptor beta chain is from a study of OX40 agonist ivuxolimab in advanced cancers. Study-wide background: Three patients, one with hepatocellular carcinoma and two with cutaneous melanoma, achieved partial responses. Whole-study findings and limits: Some of the nonresponding patients also showed low levels of normalized T-cell clonal expansion. Expanded clones tended on average to be more numerous among CD8+ T cells than CD4+. The authors did not determine the antigen specificity of the expanded peripheral T cells.

Clones were read by immunoSEQ multiplex PCR, and TCRdb kept only the in-frame ones, dropping some. Of about 73,000 clones detected, 80% to 95% appear once; the ten largest clones hold 0.5% to 0.55%. V was pared by 1 base and J by 7 bases, with 10 bases between. CDR3 size: 14 residues. The germline V gene encodes CDR1 SGHTA and CDR2 FQGNSA. The table lists this clone with a few counts. Antigen: not known. The sequencing here drew on CD4+ or CD8+ T cells sorted from blood, taken in a trial of the OX40 agonist ivuxolimab. The chain couples TRBV7-2 to TRBJ2-2, with D unclear. This sequence was found in an adult with an advanced solid tumor such as melanoma, head and neck, liver or kidney cancer. The chain's CDR3 is CASSLGQVLGELFF. The DNA of the CDR3 is TGTGCCAGCAGCTTAGGCCAGGTTCTCGGGGAGCTGTTTTTT.